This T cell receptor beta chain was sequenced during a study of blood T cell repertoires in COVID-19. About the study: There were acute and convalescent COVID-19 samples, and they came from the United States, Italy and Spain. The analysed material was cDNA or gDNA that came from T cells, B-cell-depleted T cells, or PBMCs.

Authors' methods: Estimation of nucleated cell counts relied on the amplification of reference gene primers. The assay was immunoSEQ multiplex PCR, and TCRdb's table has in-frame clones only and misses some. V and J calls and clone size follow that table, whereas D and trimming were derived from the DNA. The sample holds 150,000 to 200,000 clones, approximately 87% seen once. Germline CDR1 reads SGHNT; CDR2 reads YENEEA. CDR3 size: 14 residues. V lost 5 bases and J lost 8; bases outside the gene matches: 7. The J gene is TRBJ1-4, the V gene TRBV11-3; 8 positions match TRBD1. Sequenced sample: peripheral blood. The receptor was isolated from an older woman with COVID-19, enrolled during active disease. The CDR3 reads CASSLRQGREKLFF. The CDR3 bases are TGTGCCAGCAGCCTACGACAGGGGCGAGAAAAACTGTTTTTT.